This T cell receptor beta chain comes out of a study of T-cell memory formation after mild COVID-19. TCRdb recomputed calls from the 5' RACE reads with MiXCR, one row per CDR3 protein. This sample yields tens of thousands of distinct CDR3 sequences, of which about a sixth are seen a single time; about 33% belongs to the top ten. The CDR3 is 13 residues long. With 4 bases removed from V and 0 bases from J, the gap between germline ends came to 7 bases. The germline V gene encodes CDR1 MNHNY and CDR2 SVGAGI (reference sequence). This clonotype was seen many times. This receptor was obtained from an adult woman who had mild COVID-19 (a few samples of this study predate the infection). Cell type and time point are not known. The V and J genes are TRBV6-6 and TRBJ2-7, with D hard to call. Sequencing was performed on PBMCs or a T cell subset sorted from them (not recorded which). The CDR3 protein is CASSWSDSYEQYF. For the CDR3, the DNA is TGTGCCAGCAGTTGGTCAGACTCCTACGAGCAGTACTTC.